Given below is one T cell receptor beta chain in context. The CDR3 sequence is 13 residues long. V lost 8 bases, J lost 0 bases, and 8 bases lay in between. Per the germline V gene, CDR1 is WSHSY and CDR2 is SAAADI. This entry belongs to a study of blood T cell repertoires in COVID-19. In the study overall: The cDNA or gDNA used as material had been derived from T cells, B-cell-depleted T cells, or PBMCs.

As handled by the study authors: Estimation of nucleated cell counts was performed using reference gene primer amplification. Sequencing used immunoSEQ multiplex PCR; TCRdb keeps in-frame clones, though not all of them. That table gives V, J and clone size, and the DNA gave D and trimming. The sample yields about 240,000 clones, roughly nine tenths seen once. Specimen: peripheral blood. The clonotype comes from a man in his fifties or sixties with acute or convalescent COVID-19. This chain joins TRBV10-2 and TRBJ1-5, with D unclear. The CDR3 sequence is CASGEVSNQPQHF. CDR3 bases: TGCGCCAGCGGAGAGGTTAGCAATCAGCCCCAGCATTTT.